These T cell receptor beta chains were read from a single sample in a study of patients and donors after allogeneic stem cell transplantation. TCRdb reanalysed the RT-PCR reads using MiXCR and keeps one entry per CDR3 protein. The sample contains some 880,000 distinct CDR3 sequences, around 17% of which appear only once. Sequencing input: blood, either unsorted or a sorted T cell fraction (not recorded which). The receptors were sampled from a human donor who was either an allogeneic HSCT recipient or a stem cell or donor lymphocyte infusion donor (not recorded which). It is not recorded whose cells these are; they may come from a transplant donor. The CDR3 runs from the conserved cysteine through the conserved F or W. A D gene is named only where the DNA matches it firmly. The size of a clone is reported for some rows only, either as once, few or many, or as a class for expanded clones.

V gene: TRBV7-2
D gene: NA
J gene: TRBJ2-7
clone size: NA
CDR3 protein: CASSLEVGAYEQYF
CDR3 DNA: TGTGCCAGCAGCTTAGAGGTCGGGGCCTACGAGCAGTACTTC

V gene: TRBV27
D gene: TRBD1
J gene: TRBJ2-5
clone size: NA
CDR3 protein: CASSFLGQKETQYF
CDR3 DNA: TGTGCCAGCAGTTTCCTGGGACAGAAGGAGACCCAGTACTTC

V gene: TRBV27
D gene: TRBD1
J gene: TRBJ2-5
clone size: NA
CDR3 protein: CASSFRGRKTQYF
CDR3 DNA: TGTGCCAGCAGTTTCAGGGGGCGGAAGACCCAGTACTTC

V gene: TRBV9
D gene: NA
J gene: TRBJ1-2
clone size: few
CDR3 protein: CASSPLMDPGYYGYTF
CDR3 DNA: TGTGCCAGCAGCCCCCTAATGGACCCAGGCTACTATGGCTACACCTTC

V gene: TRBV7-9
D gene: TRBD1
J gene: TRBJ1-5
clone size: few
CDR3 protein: CASSLGQADRDQPQHF
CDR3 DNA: TGTGCCAGCAGCTTGGGACAGGCCGATCGTGATCAGCCCCAGCATTTT

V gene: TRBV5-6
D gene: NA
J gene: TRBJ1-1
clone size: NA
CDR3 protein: CASTLGRADTEAFF
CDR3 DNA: TGTGCCAGCACTTTGGGGAGGGCTGACACTGAAGCTTTCTTT

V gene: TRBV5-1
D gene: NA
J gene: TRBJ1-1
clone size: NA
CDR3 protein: CASTSGSLNTEAFF
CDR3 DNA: TGCGCCAGCACCTCAGGGTCCCTGAACACTGAAGCTTTCTTT

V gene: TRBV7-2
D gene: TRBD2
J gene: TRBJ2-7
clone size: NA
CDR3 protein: CASSGQLAGKKYEQYF
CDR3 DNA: TGTGCCAGCAGCGGCCAACTAGCGGGAAAAAAGTACGAGCAGTACTTC

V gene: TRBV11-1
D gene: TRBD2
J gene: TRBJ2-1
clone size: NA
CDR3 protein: CASSPGSTSGSRGAYNEQFF
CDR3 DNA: TGTGCCAGCAGCCCCGGGAGTACTAGCGGGAGTCGGGGGGCCTACAATGAGCAGTTCTTC

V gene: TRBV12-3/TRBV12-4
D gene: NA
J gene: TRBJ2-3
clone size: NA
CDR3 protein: CATHYGGGPGTDTQYF
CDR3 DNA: TGTGCCACCCACTATGGGGGGGGGCCGGGCACAGATACGCAGTATTTT

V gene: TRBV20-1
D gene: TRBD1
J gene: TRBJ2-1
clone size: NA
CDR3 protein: CSATSDRHNEQFF
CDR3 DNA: TGCAGTGCTACCTCGGACAGGCACAATGAGCAGTTCTTC

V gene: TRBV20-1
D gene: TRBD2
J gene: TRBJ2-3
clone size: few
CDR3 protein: CSARGPLAGITDTQYF
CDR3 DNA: TGCAGTGCTAGAGGCCCTTTAGCGGGGATAACAGATACGCAGTATTTT

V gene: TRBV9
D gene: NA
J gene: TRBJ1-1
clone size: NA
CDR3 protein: CASSVDEGWVENTEAFF
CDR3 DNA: TGTGCCAGCAGCGTAGACGAGGGATGGGTGGAGAACACTGAAGCTTTCTTT

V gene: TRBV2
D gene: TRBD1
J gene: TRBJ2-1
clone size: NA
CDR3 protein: CASSPTPGTGVRNEQFF
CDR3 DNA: TGTGCCAGCAGCCCTACCCCCGGGACAGGGGTGAGGAATGAGCAGTTCTTC

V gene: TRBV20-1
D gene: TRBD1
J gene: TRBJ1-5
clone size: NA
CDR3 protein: CSARHDRAGQPQHF
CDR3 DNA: TGCAGTGCTAGGCACGACAGGGCCGGTCAGCCCCAGCATTTT

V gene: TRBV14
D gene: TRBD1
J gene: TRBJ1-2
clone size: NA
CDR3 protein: CASSREDRGGYGYTF
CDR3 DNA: TGTGCCAGCAGCCGAGAAGACAGGGGAGGGTATGGCTACACCTTC

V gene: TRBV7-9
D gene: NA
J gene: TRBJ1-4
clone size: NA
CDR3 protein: CASSPPGLNEKLFF
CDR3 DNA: TGTGCCAGCAGCCCGCCGGGACTTAATGAAAAACTGTTTTTT

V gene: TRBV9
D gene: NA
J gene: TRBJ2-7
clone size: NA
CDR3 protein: CASSVEAGAAYEQYF
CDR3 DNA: TGTGCCAGCAGCGTAGAGGCGGGGGCGGCGTACGAGCAGTACTTC

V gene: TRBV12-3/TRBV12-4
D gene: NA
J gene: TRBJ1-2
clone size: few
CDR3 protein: CASDGYTF
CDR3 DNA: TGTGCCAGCGATGGCTACACCTTC

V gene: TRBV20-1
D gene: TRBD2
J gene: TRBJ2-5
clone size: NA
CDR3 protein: CSATVTSGARRTQYF
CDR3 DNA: TGCAGTGCTACCGTGACTAGCGGGGCCCGTCGGACCCAGTACTTC

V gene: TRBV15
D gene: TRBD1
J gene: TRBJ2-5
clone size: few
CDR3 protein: CATSRDLGTGGSQETQYF
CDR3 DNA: TGTGCCACCAGCAGAGATTTGGGGACAGGGGGAAGCCAAGAGACCCAGTACTTC

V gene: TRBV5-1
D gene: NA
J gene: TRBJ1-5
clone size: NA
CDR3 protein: CASSLESMGQPQHF
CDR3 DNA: TGCGCCAGCAGCTTGGAGAGTATGGGTCAGCCCCAGCATTTT

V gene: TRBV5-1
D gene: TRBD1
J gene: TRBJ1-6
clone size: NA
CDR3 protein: CASSSRRQGGNYNSPLHF
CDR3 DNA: TGCGCCAGCAGCTCGAGACGACAGGGGGGGAACTATAATTCACCCCTCCACTTT

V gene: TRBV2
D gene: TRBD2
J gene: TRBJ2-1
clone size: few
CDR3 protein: CASTEVAGGLINEQFF
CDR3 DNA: TGTGCCAGCACCGAGGTAGCGGGAGGGCTTATCAATGAGCAGTTCTTC

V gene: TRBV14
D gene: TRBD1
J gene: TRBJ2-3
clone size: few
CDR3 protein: CASSQRRGLDTQYF
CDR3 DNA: TGTGCCAGCAGCCAACGCAGGGGGCTCGATACGCAGTATTTT

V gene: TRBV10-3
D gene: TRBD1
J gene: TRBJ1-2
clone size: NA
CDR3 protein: CATAWTGYGYTF
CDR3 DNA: TGTGCCACCGCCTGGACAGGCTATGGCTACACCTTC

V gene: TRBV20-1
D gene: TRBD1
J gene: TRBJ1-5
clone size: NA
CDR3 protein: CSARVLGVGGSQPQHF
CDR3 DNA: TGCAGTGCTAGAGTCCTAGGGGTAGGGGGCAGCCAGCCCCAGCATTTT

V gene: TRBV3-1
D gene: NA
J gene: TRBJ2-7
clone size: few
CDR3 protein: CASSLSPRTASYEQYF
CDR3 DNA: TGTGCCAGCAGCCTAAGTCCCCGGACAGCGTCCTACGAGCAGTACTTC

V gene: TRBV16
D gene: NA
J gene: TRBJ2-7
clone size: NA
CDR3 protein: CASSQQTYEQYF
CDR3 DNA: TGTGCCAGCAGCCAACAGACCTACGAGCAGTACTTC

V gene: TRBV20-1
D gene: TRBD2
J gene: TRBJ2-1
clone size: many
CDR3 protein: CSARDLAGSYNEQFF
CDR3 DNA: TGCAGTGCTAGAGACCTAGCGGGCTCCTACAATGAGCAGTTCTTC

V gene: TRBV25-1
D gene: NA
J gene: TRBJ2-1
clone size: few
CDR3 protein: CATAGIRDEQFF
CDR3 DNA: TGTGCTACAGCCGGAATCCGGGATGAGCAGTTCTTC

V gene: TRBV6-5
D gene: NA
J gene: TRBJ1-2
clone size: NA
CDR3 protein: CASSYGIGGLSYTF
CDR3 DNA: TGTGCCAGCAGTTACGGCATCGGGGGTTTGAGCTACACCTTC

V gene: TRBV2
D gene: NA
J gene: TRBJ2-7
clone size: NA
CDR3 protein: CASSEGIAEAYEQYF
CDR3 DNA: TGTGCCAGCAGTGAAGGAATAGCGGAGGCATACGAGCAGTACTTC

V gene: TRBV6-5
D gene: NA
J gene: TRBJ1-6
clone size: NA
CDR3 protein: CASSYTKWGAGNSPLHF
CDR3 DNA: TGTGCCAGCAGTTACACAAAATGGGGGGCCGGGAATTCACCCCTCCACTTT

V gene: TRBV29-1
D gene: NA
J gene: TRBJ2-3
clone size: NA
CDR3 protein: CSVDRDGRTDTQYF
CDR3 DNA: TGCAGCGTTGACAGGGATGGGCGCACAGATACGCAGTATTTT

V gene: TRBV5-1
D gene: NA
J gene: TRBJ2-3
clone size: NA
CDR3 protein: CASSLWTDYTDTQYF
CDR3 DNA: TGCGCCAGCAGCCTCTGGACGGATTACACAGATACGCAGTATTTT

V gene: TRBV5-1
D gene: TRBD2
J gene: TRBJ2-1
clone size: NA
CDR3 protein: CASSLPQGASGSRHEQFF
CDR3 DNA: TGCGCCAGCAGCTTACCTCAGGGGGCTAGCGGGAGTAGGCATGAGCAGTTCTTC

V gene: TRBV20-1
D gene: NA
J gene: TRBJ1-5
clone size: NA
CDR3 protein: CSAHPGGLGQPQHF
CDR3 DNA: TGCAGTGCCCACCCGGGGGGGTTAGGTCAGCCCCAGCATTTT

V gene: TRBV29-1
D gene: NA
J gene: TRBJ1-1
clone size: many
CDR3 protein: CSVQGMNTEAFF
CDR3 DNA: TGCAGCGTCCAGGGGATGAACACTGAAGCTTTCTTT

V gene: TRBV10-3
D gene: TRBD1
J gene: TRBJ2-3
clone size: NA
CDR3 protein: CATGQGLTDTQYF
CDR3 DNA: TGTGCCACGGGACAGGGGCTTACAGATACGCAGTATTTT

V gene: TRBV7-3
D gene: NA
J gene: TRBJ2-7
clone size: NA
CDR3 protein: CASSLSGPGRRPGNEQYF
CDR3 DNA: TGTGCCAGCAGCTTAAGCGGGCCAGGGCGCAGGCCTGGAAACGAGCAGTACTTC

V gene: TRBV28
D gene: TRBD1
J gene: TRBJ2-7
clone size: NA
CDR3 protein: CASRPGTESYEQYF
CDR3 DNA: TGTGCCAGCAGACCCGGGACAGAGTCCTACGAGCAGTACTTC

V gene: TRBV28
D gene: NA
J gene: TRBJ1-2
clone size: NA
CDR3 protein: CASSLGGGNFGGYTF
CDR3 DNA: TGTGCCAGCAGTTTAGGGGGCGGCAATTTTGGGGGCTACACCTTC

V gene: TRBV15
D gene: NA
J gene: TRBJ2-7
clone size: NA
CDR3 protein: CATSRTASGGYYEQYF
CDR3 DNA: TGTGCCACCAGCAGGACCGCTTCAGGGGGGTACTACGAGCAGTACTTC

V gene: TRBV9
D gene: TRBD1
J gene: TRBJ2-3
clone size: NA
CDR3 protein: CASSGGQYTDTQYF
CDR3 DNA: TGTGCCAGCAGCGGGGGACAGTACACAGATACGCAGTATTTT

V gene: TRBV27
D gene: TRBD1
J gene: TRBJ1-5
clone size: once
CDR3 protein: CASTLLKGTDHQPQHF
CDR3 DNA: TGTGCCAGCACTCTCCTCAAGGGGACAGATCATCAGCCCCAGCATTTT

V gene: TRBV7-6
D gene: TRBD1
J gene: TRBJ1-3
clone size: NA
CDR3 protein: CASSLGTGVGNTIYF
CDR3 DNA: TGTGCCAGCAGCTTAGGGACAGGGGTTGGAAACACCATATATTTT

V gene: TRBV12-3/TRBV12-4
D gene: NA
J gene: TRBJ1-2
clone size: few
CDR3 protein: CASTLSGFGYTF
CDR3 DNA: TGTGCCAGCACCCTCTCAGGGTTTGGCTACACCTTC

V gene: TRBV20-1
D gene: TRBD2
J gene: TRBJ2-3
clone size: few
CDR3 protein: CSAAWTSGTTDTQYF
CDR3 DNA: TGCAGTGCGGCCTGGACTAGCGGGACGACAGATACGCAGTATTTT